Sequencing of this T cell receptor (beta chain) was carried out in a study of T cell repertoires in cytomegalovirus infection. Findings of the study overall: Totalled public TCR beta family frequency picked out people who carried CMV plus the relevant HLA.

TCRdb passed the reads through MiXCR, listing each CDR3 protein once. The sample has some 920,000 distinct CDR3 sequences; approximately 31% are singletons. Germline-derived CDR1 and CDR2 are SGHVS and FNYEAQ. V lost 8 bases, J lost 2 bases, and 14 bases lay in between. The CDR3 spans 14 residues. This clonotype was seen only a few times. The antigen remains unidentified. The sample in question was cultured CD8+ T cells from PBMCs, obtained from culture after CMV antigen stimulation. The V gene is TRBV7-6, the J gene TRBJ2-3; tentative D call: TRBD2 (5 bases). This TCR was recovered from a human donor in good health (CMV status not recorded). Some clones in this sample may be carry-over from other donors' samples. This chain's CDR3 is CASGIRGVTDTQYF. DNA for the CDR3: TGTGCCAGCGGGATCCGGGGTGTCACAGATACGCAGTATTTT.